This TCR beta chain came from a study of T cells in localized non-small cell lung cancer. V was clipped by 3 bases and J by 0 bases; unmatched bases: 3. Germline assignment: CDR1 MNHNS and CDR2 SASEGT. The CDR3 extends over 15 amino acids. Here immunoSEQ multiplex PCR was the method, and the copy in TCRdb shows in-frame clones only, minus some. The data show roughly 33,000 clones, roughly 90% seen once. The sequence came from a woman aged 35-75 years with stage I lung adenocarcinoma. The specimen was peripheral blood, collected before any cancer treatment. The chain uses TRBV6-1 and TRBJ2-7, with TRBD1 matching over 9 bases. CDR3 region: CASSEETGGSYEQYF. DNA of the CDR3: TGTGCCAGCAGTGAGGAGACAGGGGGCTCCTACGAGCAGTACTTC.